This TCR beta chain emerged from a study of identical twins (dated by TCRdb to the mid-2010s). As for the study more broadly: The study deep-sequenced TCR alpha and beta repertoires from monozygotic twins, unrelated adults of various ages and cord blood to test whether fetal clonotypes persist. To rule out contamination, the twin experiments were replicated at different times with different library preparation protocols. Beyond this particular receptor, the publication reports: Out-of-frame TCR alpha sharing in monozygotic twins was systematically underestimated by recombination models, whereas sharing between unrelated individuals was in agreement with the recombination models. Excess twin sharing in beta out-of-frame sequences was weaker because fewer shared sequences lowered the signal-to-noise ratio. Compared with coincidental sharing between unrelated individuals, an excess of low generation-probability sequences was observed among out-of-frame TCR alpha sequences shared between twins. Because the same donors could not be followed over many years, the conclusions depended on cross-sectional statistical analysis. Zero-insertion analyses could be partly confounded by invariant T cells such as MAIT and iNKT, though diverse VJ usage argued against such confounding for most clonotypes. Abundant cord blood beta clonotypes carried fewer insertions; young adult naive repertoires showed a weaker similar trend, while memory repertoires showed none.

CDR1 and CDR2 (DFQATT, SNEGSKA) derive from the germline V gene (reference sequence). Relative to germline, V is 6 bases shorter and J is 0 bases shorter, with 11 bases between their ends. The CDR3 numbers 14 residues from cysteine through phenylalanine. Only the CDR3 DNA is retained, 42 bases long and in frame from the first base. Comment on this clonotype: Its antigen target is currently unknown. Within one base of it there is no much larger clone, and no base qualities were kept.

All donors were healthy Caucasians. Miltenyi CD45RO+ enrichment and human naive T-cell isolation kits were used to isolate memory (CD45RO+) and naive T cells from PBMC. Libraries were constructed by 5' RACE. Instrument used: Illumina HiSeq 2000. A universal primer binding site was added through template switching, and the final cDNA carried a unique molecular identifier so that TCR cDNA molecules could be counted accurately. Specific primers in the conserved constant-segment region were used to synthesize first-strand cDNA for TCR alpha and beta chains. Each cDNA library was double barcoded, with a SMART-Mk sample barcode plus Illumina barcodes, to control for contamination. Two successive PCR steps introduced TruSeq adapter sequences along with Illumina sample barcodes. TCR alpha and beta cDNA libraries were sequenced on the Illumina HiSeq platform with custom primers. Per the source publication's procedure: MiGEC processed the raw reads to extract unique molecular identifiers, while MiXCR was used to determine the CDR3 positions. For each individual, recombination models were inferred using an EM algorithm with the repgenHMM and IGoR tools. The tcR package in R was used for shared clonotype analysis, with sharing normalized by the product of cloneset sizes. To study raw recombination free of thymic and clonal selection effects, out-of-frame nonproductive sequences were analyzed. TCRdb redid the processing of the public reads, applying fastp at Q25 and MiXCR, and retained in-frame beta chains. For every CDR3 protein sequence, its rows merge into one entry that carries the most common genes and DNA. TCRdb assigned the V and J calls; the authors' analysis was not used. This sample comprises about 150,000 distinct CDR3 sequences, roughly 3.3% of them detected only once. The ten largest clones represent 8.1% of the sample.

The chain is assembled from TRBV20-1 and TRBJ2-2; TRBD2 could be the D gene, as 6 bases match. The receptor was derived from a man aged 18 to 29 in good health. The sequencing input was memory T cells sorted from blood. The cell subset or site label for this specimen denotes: CD45RO+ enriched T cells. CDR3 reads: CSAAGTSNTGELFF. The bases are TGCAGTGCCGCGGGGACTTCGAACACCGGGGAGCTGTTTTTT.